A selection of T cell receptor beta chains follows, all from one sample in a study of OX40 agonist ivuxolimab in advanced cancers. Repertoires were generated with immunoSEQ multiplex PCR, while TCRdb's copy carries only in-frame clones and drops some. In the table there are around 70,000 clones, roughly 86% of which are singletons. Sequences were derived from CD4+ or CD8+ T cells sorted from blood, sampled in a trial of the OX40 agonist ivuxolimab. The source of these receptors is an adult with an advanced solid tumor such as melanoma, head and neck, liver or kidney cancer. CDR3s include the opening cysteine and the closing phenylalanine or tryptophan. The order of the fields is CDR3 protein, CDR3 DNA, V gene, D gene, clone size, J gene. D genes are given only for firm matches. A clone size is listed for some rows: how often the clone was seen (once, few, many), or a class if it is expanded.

CDR3 protein: CASSLSPGTGELFF; CDR3 DNA: TGTGCCAGCAGCCTCAGCCCCGGCACCGGGGAGCTGTTTTTT; V gene: TRBV4-2; D gene: .; clone size: .; J gene: TRBJ2-2
CDR3 protein: CASSHRDRAGGNQPQHF; CDR3 DNA: TGTGCCAGCAGTCACCGGGACAGGGCCGGGGGCAATCAGCCCCAGCATTTT; V gene: TRBV27; D gene: TRBD1; clone size: .; J gene: TRBJ1-5
CDR3 protein: CASSLGRILAKNIQYF; CDR3 DNA: TGTGCCAGCAGTTTAGGGAGGATCTTAGCCAAAAACATTCAGTACTTC; V gene: TRBV28; D gene: .; clone size: .; J gene: TRBJ2-4
CDR3 protein: CASSSGTSGHTDTQYF; CDR3 DNA: TGTGCCAGCAGCTCTGGGACTAGCGGGCACACAGATACGCAGTATTTT; V gene: TRBV11-2; D gene: TRBD2; clone size: .; J gene: TRBJ2-3
CDR3 protein: CASTSYGRGSGANVLTF; CDR3 DNA: TGTGCCAGCACCTCATACGGTAGGGGTAGTGGGGCCAACGTCCTGACTTTC; V gene: TRBV27; D gene: .; clone size: .; J gene: TRBJ2-6
CDR3 protein: CATSRDTGELFF; CDR3 DNA: TGTGCCACCAGCAGAGACACCGGGGAGCTGTTTTTT; V gene: TRBV15; D gene: .; clone size: .; J gene: TRBJ2-2
CDR3 protein: CASSSSPADDYTF; CDR3 DNA: TGTGCCAGCAGCTCCTCGCCAGCGGATGACTACACCTTC; V gene: TRBV7-2; D gene: .; clone size: .; J gene: TRBJ1-2
CDR3 protein: CASRLAGGWDTQYF; CDR3 DNA: TGTGCCAGCAGGCTAGCGGGAGGGTGGGATACGCAGTATTTT; V gene: TRBV27; D gene: TRBD2; clone size: .; J gene: TRBJ2-3
CDR3 protein: CASSLAVGQAYEQYF; CDR3 DNA: TGTGCCAGCAGCTTAGCGGTGGGACAGGCCTACGAGCAGTACTTC; V gene: TRBV7-2; D gene: TRBD1; clone size: .; J gene: TRBJ2-7
CDR3 protein: CAITRLAGAPGEQYF; CDR3 DNA: TGTGCCATCACTCGACTAGCGGGAGCCCCTGGGGAGCAGTACTTC; V gene: TRBV10-3; D gene: TRBD2; clone size: .; J gene: TRBJ2-7
CDR3 protein: CASSLGGRAVDYGYTF; CDR3 DNA: TGCGCCAGCAGCTTGGGTGGTAGGGCCGTCGACTATGGCTACACCTTC; V gene: TRBV5-1; D gene: .; clone size: .; J gene: TRBJ1-2
CDR3 protein: CASSSAGLAGAYEQYF; CDR3 DNA: TGTGCCAGCAGCTCCGCTGGACTAGCGGGAGCATACGAGCAGTACTTC; V gene: TRBV7-2; D gene: TRBD2; clone size: .; J gene: TRBJ2-7
CDR3 protein: CASSPSGIYGYTF; CDR3 DNA: TGTGCCAGTAGTCCAAGCGGGATCTATGGCTACACCTTC; V gene: TRBV19; D gene: .; clone size: .; J gene: TRBJ1-2
CDR3 protein: CASSQARDGRYEQYF; CDR3 DNA: TGTGCCAGCAGCCAAGCCAGGGACGGAAGATACGAGCAGTACTTC; V gene: TRBV4-2; D gene: .; clone size: few; J gene: TRBJ2-7
CDR3 protein: CATSRGGQGPKEQYF; CDR3 DNA: TGTGCCACCAGCAGAGGAGGACAGGGCCCTAAGGAGCAGTACTTC; V gene: TRBV15; D gene: TRBD1; clone size: .; J gene: TRBJ2-7
CDR3 protein: CASRQGATGELFF; CDR3 DNA: TGTGCCAGCAGACAGGGGGCAACCGGGGAGCTGTTTTTT; V gene: TRBV25-1; D gene: TRBD1; clone size: once; J gene: TRBJ2-2
CDR3 protein: CATSGQANTEAFF; CDR3 DNA: TGTGCCACATCGGGACAGGCGAACACTGAAGCTTTCTTT; V gene: TRBV18; D gene: TRBD1; clone size: few; J gene: TRBJ1-1
CDR3 protein: CASSVGTASGNTIYF; CDR3 DNA: TGTGCCAGCAGCGTGGGGACGGCCTCTGGAAACACCATATATTTT; V gene: TRBV9; D gene: .; clone size: .; J gene: TRBJ1-3
CDR3 protein: CAIHSGRYDEQFF; CDR3 DNA: TGTGCCATCCATAGCGGGAGATACGATGAGCAGTTCTTC; V gene: TRBV10-3; D gene: TRBD2; clone size: .; J gene: TRBJ2-1
CDR3 protein: CASSRIPGTGAHEQYF; CDR3 DNA: TGTGCCAGCAGCCGAATTCCCGGGACAGGGGCCCACGAGCAGTACTTC; V gene: TRBV5-6; D gene: TRBD1; clone size: .; J gene: TRBJ2-7
CDR3 protein: CASSSYRLRDNSPLHF; CDR3 DNA: TGTGCCAGCAGTTCATACCGCCTCCGTGATAATTCACCCCTCCACTTT; V gene: TRBV6-5; D gene: .; clone size: once; J gene: TRBJ1-6
CDR3 protein: CASSGPTGINEKLFF; CDR3 DNA: TGTGCCAGCAGTGGCCCGACGGGGATTAATGAAAAACTGTTTTTT; V gene: TRBV6-6; D gene: .; clone size: .; J gene: TRBJ1-4
CDR3 protein: CAISSQGSPVPDTQYF; CDR3 DNA: TGTGCCATCAGTAGCCAGGGCAGCCCCGTCCCAGATACGCAGTATTTT; V gene: TRBV10-3; D gene: .; clone size: .; J gene: TRBJ2-3
CDR3 protein: CASSNVMTTVSYEQYF; CDR3 DNA: TGTGCCAGCAGTAACGTTATGACTACGGTATCCTACGAGCAGTACTTC; V gene: TRBV2; D gene: .; clone size: few; J gene: TRBJ2-7
CDR3 protein: CASSPGRGSQETQYF; CDR3 DNA: TGTGCCAGCAGCCCGGGCAGGGGATCCCAAGAGACCCAGTACTTC; V gene: TRBV9; D gene: .; clone size: .; J gene: TRBJ2-5
CDR3 protein: CASSLHRLAGGQETQYF; CDR3 DNA: TGCGCCAGCAGCTTACACCGACTAGCGGGGGGACAAGAGACCCAGTACTTC; V gene: TRBV5-1; D gene: TRBD2; clone size: .; J gene: TRBJ2-5
CDR3 protein: CASSSNRGVGYTF; CDR3 DNA: TGTGCCAGCAGCTCTAACAGGGGTGTAGGCTACACCTTC; V gene: TRBV7-2; D gene: TRBD1; clone size: .; J gene: TRBJ1-2
CDR3 protein: CATGRNLQETQYF; CDR3 DNA: TGTGCCACCGGACGGAACCTCCAAGAGACCCAGTACTTC; V gene: TRBV6-1; D gene: .; clone size: .; J gene: TRBJ2-5
CDR3 protein: CASSSRQGQETQYF; CDR3 DNA: TGTGCCAGCAGTTCCCGACAGGGTCAGGAGACCCAGTACTTC; V gene: TRBV27; D gene: TRBD1; clone size: .; J gene: TRBJ2-5
CDR3 protein: CASSPHHRLEIYEQYF; CDR3 DNA: TGTGCCAGCAGCCCTCATCACAGGCTCGAAATCTACGAGCAGTACTTC; V gene: TRBV5-5; D gene: .; clone size: .; J gene: TRBJ2-7
CDR3 protein: CASSLRGGSNQPQHF; CDR3 DNA: TGTGCCAGCAGCTTGAGGGGAGGCAGCAATCAGCCCCAGCATTTT; V gene: TRBV7-3; D gene: .; clone size: .; J gene: TRBJ1-5
CDR3 protein: CASSTGRTTGELFF; CDR3 DNA: TGTGCCAGTAGTACCGGCAGAACGACCGGGGAGCTGTTTTTT; V gene: TRBV19; D gene: .; clone size: .; J gene: TRBJ2-2
CDR3 protein: CASSQLGDTEAFF; CDR3 DNA: TGTGCCAGCAGTCAACTAGGGGACACTGAAGCTTTCTTT; V gene: TRBV6-6; D gene: .; clone size: .; J gene: TRBJ1-1
CDR3 protein: CASSLWSSYNSPLHF; CDR3 DNA: TGTGCCAGCAGTTTATGGAGCTCCTATAATTCACCCCTCCACTTT; V gene: TRBV28; D gene: .; clone size: .; J gene: TRBJ1-6
CDR3 protein: CASSDGGGGTDTQYF; CDR3 DNA: TGTGCCAGCAGTGACGGCGGGGGAGGCACAGATACGCAGTATTTT; V gene: TRBV2; D gene: TRBD2; clone size: .; J gene: TRBJ2-3
CDR3 protein: CASSPMFTGPLAKNIQYF; CDR3 DNA: TGTGCCAGCTCACCCATGTTTACAGGTCCCCTAGCCAAAAACATTCAGTACTTC; V gene: TRBV18; D gene: .; clone size: .; J gene: TRBJ2-4
CDR3 protein: CASSTRTGGYYEQYF; CDR3 DNA: TGTGCCAGCAGCACCCGGACAGGGGGCTACTACGAGCAGTACTTC; V gene: TRBV9; D gene: TRBD1; clone size: .; J gene: TRBJ2-7
CDR3 protein: CASSANRGGWEQFF; CDR3 DNA: TGTGCCAGCAGTGCGAACAGGGGTGGTTGGGAGCAGTTCTTC; V gene: TRBV2; D gene: TRBD1; clone size: .; J gene: TRBJ2-1
CDR3 protein: CASSPGGTGRNYGYTF; CDR3 DNA: TGTGCCAGCAGCCCCGGGGGAACCGGCCGTAACTATGGCTACACCTTC; V gene: TRBV5-4; D gene: .; clone size: .; J gene: TRBJ1-2
CDR3 protein: CASGEDINLNTEAFF; CDR3 DNA: TGCGCCAGCGGAGAGGACATCAACCTGAACACTGAAGCTTTCTTT; V gene: TRBV5-1; D gene: .; clone size: .; J gene: TRBJ1-1
CDR3 protein: CASSEYQLDNEQFF; CDR3 DNA: TGTGCCAGCAGTGAATACCAATTGGACAATGAGCAGTTCTTC; V gene: TRBV25-1; D gene: .; clone size: once; J gene: TRBJ2-1
CDR3 protein: CASSLRLNYEQYF; CDR3 DNA: TGTGCCAGCAGTTTAAGGCTGAACTACGAGCAGTACTTC; V gene: TRBV27; D gene: .; clone size: .; J gene: TRBJ2-7
CDR3 protein: CASKPGGGGEKLFF; CDR3 DNA: TGTGCCAGCAAGCCAGGGGGTGGGGGTGAAAAACTGTTTTTT; V gene: TRBV6-1; D gene: TRBD1; clone size: .; J gene: TRBJ1-4
CDR3 protein: CASSIPVGGDQPQHF; CDR3 DNA: TGTGCCAGCAGCATCCCTGTGGGGGGGGATCAGCCCCAGCATTTT; V gene: TRBV28; D gene: .; clone size: .; J gene: TRBJ1-5
CDR3 protein: CASSLGGSEKLFF; CDR3 DNA: TGTGCCAGCAGCTTAGGCGGGAGTGAAAAACTGTTTTTT; V gene: TRBV11-2; D gene: .; clone size: .; J gene: TRBJ1-4
CDR3 protein: CASSYAAGYQETQYF; CDR3 DNA: TGTGCCAGCAGTTACGCGGCAGGGTACCAAGAGACCCAGTACTTC; V gene: TRBV6-5; D gene: .; clone size: .; J gene: TRBJ2-5
CDR3 protein: CASSQDKANYGYTF; CDR3 DNA: TGTGCCAGCAGCCAAGATAAGGCCAACTATGGCTACACCTTC; V gene: TRBV4-2; D gene: .; clone size: once; J gene: TRBJ1-2
CDR3 protein: CASFTSNTEAFF; CDR3 DNA: TGTGCCAGCTTCACCAGTAACACTGAAGCTTTCTTT; V gene: TRBV18; D gene: .; clone size: .; J gene: TRBJ1-1
CDR3 protein: CSVRGLAGALNTQYF; CDR3 DNA: TGCAGCGTTAGGGGACTAGCGGGAGCTTTAAATACGCAGTATTTT; V gene: TRBV29-1; D gene: TRBD2; clone size: .; J gene: TRBJ2-3
CDR3 protein: CAIWDGNTEAFF; CDR3 DNA: TGTGCCATTTGGGACGGCAACACTGAAGCTTTCTTT; V gene: TRBV10-3; D gene: .; clone size: .; J gene: TRBJ1-1
CDR3 protein: CASSLVSSGSRTQYF; CDR3 DNA: TGTGCCAGCAGTTTAGTTTCGAGCGGGAGTCGGACCCAGTACTTC; V gene: TRBV27; D gene: TRBD2; clone size: .; J gene: TRBJ2-5
CDR3 protein: CASRDGNSGANVLTF; CDR3 DNA: TGTGCCAGCCGGGACGGAAACTCTGGGGCCAACGTCCTGACTTTC; V gene: TRBV10-3; D gene: .; clone size: once; J gene: TRBJ2-6
CDR3 protein: CASGQGARSAPTTYTF; CDR3 DNA: TGTGCCAGCGGTCAGGGGGCGAGATCGGCCCCAACCACCTACACCTTC; V gene: TRBV5-4; D gene: TRBD1; clone size: .; J gene: TRBJ1-2